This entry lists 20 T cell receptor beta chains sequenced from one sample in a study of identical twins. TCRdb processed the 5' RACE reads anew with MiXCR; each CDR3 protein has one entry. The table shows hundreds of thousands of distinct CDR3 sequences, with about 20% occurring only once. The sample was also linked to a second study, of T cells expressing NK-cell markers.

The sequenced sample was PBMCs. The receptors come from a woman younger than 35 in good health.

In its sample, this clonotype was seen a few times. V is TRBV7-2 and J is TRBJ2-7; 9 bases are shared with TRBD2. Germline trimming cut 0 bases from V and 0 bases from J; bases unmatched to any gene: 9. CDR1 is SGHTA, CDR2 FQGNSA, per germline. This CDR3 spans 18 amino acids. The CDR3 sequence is CASSLARLAAEFSYEQYF. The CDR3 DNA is TGTGCCAGCAGCTTAGCGAGACTAGCGGCGGAGTTCTCCTACGAGCAGTACTTC.

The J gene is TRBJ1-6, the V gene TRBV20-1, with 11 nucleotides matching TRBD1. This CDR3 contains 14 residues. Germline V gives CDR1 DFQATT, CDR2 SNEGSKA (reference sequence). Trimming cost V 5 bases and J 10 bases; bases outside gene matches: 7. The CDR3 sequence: CSACRDRGTSPLHF. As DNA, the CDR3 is TGCAGTGCTTGCCGGGACAGGGGGACGTCACCCCTCCACTTT.

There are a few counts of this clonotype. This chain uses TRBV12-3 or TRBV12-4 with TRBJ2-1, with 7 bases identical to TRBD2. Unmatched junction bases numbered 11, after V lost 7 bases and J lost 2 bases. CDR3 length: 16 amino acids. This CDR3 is CASTPSPGGTYNEQFF. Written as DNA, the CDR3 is TGTGCCAGCACCCCCTCCCCGGGGGGTACCTACAATGAGCAGTTCTTC.

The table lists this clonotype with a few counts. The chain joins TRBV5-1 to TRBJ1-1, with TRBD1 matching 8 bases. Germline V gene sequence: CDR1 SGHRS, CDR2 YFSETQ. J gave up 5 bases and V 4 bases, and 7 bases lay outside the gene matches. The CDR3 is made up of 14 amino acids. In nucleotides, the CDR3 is TGCGCCAGCAGCATAGGACAGGGAGGAACTGAAGCTTTCTTT. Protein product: CASSIGQGGTEAFF.

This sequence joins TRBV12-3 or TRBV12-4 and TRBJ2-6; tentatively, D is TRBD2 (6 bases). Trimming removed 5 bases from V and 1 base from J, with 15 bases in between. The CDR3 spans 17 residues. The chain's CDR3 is CASSVGRAGSGANVLTF. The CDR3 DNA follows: TGTGCCAGCAGTGTCGGACGGGCGGGATCTGGGGCCAACGTCCTGACTTTC.

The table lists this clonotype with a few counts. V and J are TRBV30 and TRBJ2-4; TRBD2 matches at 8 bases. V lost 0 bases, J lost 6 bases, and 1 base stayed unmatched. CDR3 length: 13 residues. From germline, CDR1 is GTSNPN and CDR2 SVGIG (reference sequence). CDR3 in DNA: TGTGCCTGGAGTGTAAGCGGGAGAAACATTCAGTACTTC. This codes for CAWSVSGRNIQYF. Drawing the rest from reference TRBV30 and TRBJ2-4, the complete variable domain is SQTIHQWPATLVQPVGSPLSLECTVEGTSNPNLYWYRQAAGRGLQLLFYSVGIGQISSEVPQNLSASRPQDRQFILSSKKLLLSDSGFYLCAWSVSGRNIQYFGAGTRLSVL.

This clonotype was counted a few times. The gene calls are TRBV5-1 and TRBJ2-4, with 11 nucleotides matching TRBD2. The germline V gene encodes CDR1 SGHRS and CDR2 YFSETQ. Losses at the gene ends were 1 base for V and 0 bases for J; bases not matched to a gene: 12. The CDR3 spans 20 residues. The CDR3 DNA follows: TGCGCCAGCAGCTTGAGAACTAGCGGGAGTCTTGGCGTAGCCAAAAACATTCAGTACTTC. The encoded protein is CASSLRTSGSLGVAKNIQYF.

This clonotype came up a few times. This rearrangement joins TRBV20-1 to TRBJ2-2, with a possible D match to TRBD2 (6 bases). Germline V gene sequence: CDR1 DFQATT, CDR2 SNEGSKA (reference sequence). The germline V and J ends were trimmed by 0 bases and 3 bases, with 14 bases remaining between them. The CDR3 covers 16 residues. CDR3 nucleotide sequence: TGCAGTGCTAGAGATCCGTCCGGGACTCACACCGGGGAGCTGTTTTTT. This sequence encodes CSARDPSGTHTGELFF.

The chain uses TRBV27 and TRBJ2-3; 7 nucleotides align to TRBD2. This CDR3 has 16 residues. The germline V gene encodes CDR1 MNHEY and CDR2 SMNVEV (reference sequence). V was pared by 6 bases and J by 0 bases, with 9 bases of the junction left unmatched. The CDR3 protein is CASRTLAYSSTDTQYF. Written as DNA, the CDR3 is TGTGCCAGCAGGACACTAGCGTATTCTAGCACAGATACGCAGTATTTT.

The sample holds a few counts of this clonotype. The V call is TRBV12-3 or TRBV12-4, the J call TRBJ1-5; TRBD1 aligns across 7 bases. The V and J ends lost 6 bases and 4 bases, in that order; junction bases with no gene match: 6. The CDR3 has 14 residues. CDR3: CASSARDRNQPQHF. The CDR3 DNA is TGTGCCAGCAGCGCCCGGGACAGAAATCAGCCCCAGCATTTT.

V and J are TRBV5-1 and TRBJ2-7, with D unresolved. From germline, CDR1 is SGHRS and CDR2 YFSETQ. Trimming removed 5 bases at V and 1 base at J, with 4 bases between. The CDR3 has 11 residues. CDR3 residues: CASRESYEQYF. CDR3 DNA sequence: TGCGCCAGCAGGGAGTCCTACGAGCAGTACTTC.

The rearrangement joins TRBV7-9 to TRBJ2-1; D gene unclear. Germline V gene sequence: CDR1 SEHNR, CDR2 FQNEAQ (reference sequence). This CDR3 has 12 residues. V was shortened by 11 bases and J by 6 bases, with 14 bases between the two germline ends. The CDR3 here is CAGLTTLNEQFF. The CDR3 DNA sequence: TGTGCCGGGTTAACTACACTCAATGAGCAGTTCTTC.

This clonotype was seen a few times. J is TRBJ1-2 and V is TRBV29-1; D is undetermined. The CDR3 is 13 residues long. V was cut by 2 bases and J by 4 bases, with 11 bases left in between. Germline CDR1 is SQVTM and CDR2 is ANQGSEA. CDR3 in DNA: TGCAGCGTTGAAAACCGGGTAGGCTATGGCTACACCTTC. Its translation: CSVENRVGYGYTF.

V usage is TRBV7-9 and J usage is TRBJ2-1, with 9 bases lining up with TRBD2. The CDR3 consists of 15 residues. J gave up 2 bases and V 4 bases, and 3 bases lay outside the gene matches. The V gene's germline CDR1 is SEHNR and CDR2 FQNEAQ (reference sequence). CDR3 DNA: TGTGCCAGCAGCTGGGGCGGGGGGGCCTACAATGAGCAGTTCTTC. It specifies CASSWGGGAYNEQFF.

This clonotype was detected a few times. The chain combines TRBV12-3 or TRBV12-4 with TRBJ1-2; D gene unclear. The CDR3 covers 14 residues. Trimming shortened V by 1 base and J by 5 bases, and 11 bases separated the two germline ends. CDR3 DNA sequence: TGTGCCAGCAGTTTAGAAGTCACGGGGTATGGCTACACCTTC. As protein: CASSLEVTGYGYTF.

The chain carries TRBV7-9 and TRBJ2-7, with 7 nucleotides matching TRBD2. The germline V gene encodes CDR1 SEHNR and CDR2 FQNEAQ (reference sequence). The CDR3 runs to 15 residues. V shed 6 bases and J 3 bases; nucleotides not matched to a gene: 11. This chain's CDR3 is CASSFASGLFYEQYF. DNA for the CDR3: TGTGCCAGCAGTTTCGCTAGCGGTCTATTCTACGAGCAGTACTTC.

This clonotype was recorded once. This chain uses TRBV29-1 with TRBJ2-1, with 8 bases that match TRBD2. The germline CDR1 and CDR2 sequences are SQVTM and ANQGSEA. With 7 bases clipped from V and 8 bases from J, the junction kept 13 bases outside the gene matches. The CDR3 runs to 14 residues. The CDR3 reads CSAPLSGSRYEQFF. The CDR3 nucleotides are TGCAGCGCCCCCCTAAGCGGGAGTAGGTATGAGCAGTTCTTC.

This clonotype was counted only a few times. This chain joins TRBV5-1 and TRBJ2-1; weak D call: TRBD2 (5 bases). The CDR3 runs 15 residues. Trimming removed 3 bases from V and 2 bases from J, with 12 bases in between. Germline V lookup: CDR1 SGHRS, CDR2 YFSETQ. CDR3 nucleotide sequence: TGCGCCAGCAGCTCCGGGGTCCTTACCTACAATGAGCAGTTCTTC. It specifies CASSSGVLTYNEQFF.

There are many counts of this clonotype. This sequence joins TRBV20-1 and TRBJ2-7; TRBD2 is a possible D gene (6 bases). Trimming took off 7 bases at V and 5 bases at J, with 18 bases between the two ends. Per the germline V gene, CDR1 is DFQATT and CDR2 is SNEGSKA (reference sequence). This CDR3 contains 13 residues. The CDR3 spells CSGWGGGSHEQYF. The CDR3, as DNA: TGCAGTGGTTGGGGAGGAGGTTCCCACGAGCAGTACTTC.

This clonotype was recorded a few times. CDR3 sequence: CSARDPLAGLDEQYF. The CDR3 DNA sequence: TGCAGTGCTAGAGATCCCCTAGCGGGATTAGACGAGCAGTACTTC. The chain carries TRBV20-1 and TRBJ2-7; 9 nucleotides match TRBD2. Germline-derived CDR1 and CDR2 are DFQATT and SNEGSKA (reference sequence). V lost 0 bases and J lost 5; bases outside the gene matches: 8. The CDR3 contains 15 residues.